The present T cell receptor (beta chain) was sequenced within a study of blood T cell repertoires in COVID-19. As for the study in general: The study drew acute and convalescent COVID-19 samples from the United States, Italy and Spain.

V was clipped by 4 bases and J by 2 bases; unmatched bases: 4. The CDR3 contains 14 residues. The germline gives CDR1 SGHNT, CDR2 YYREEE (reference sequence). The repertoire was sequenced with immunoSEQ multiplex PCR; TCRdb's copy has only in-frame clones and lacks some. This table has fewer than 200,000 clones, approximately 87% appearing once. This rearrangement joins TRBV5-4 to TRBJ2-3, with 7 bases that match TRBD1. This receptor was identified in a woman in her seventies with COVID-19, enrolled during active disease. Sequencing input: peripheral blood. The CDR3 region has the DNA TGTGCCAGCAGCAGGGACAGCAACACAGATACGCAGTATTTT. It encodes CASSRDSNTDTQYF. The full variable domain, its missing parts supplied by reference TRBV5-4 and TRBJ2-3, is ETGVTQSPTHLIKTRGQQVTLRCSSQSGHNTVSWYQQALGQGPQFIFQYYREEENGRGNFPPRFSGLQFPNYSSELNVNALELDDSALYLCASSRDSNTDTQYFGPGTRLTVL.